Listed below are T cell receptor beta chains from one sample, sequenced in a study of OX40 agonist ivuxolimab in advanced cancers. Libraries were prepared by immunoSEQ multiplex PCR; TCRdb keeps only in-frame clonotypes and omits some of them. The sample holds 60,000 or so clones, roughly 83% seen once. The sequences come from CD4+ or CD8+ T cells sorted from blood, collected in a trial of the OX40 agonist ivuxolimab. The origin of the receptors is an adult with an advanced solid tumor such as melanoma, head and neck, liver or kidney cancer. Each CDR3 is given with its conserved first and last residue. D genes are given only for firm matches. Size is stated for part of the rows, as once, few or many counts, or as a class when the clone is expanded.

>-|-|TRBJ1-2|TRBV18
CASSLQSGELDGYTF
TGTGCCAGCTCACTCCAATCAGGGGAGTTGGATGGCTACACCTTC
>-|TRBD1|TRBJ2-6|TRBV29-1
CSVAVTGSSGANVLTF
TGCAGCGTTGCCGTGACAGGGTCCTCTGGGGCCAACGTCCTGACTTTC
>-|TRBD1|TRBJ1-2|TRBV5-5
CASSLGDSYGYTF
TGTGCCAGCAGCTTGGGGGACAGCTATGGCTACACCTTC
>-|-|TRBJ2-7|TRBV18
CASEGGNGQRMLSSYEQYF
TGTGCCAGCGAGGGGGGGAACGGACAGCGAATGTTGAGCTCCTACGAGCAGTACTTC
>few|-|TRBJ2-1|TRBV2
CASSERGPLDEQFF
TGTGCCAGCAGTGAACGGGGCCCGTTAGATGAGCAGTTCTTC
>few|-|TRBJ1-6|TRBV2
CASIAWDGNSPLHF
TGTGCCAGCATCGCATGGGACGGCAATTCACCCCTCCACTTT
>-|TRBD2|TRBJ2-1|TRBV11-1
CASSLTRERDTEQFF
TGTGCCAGCAGCTTAACTCGCGAGCGGGATACTGAGCAGTTCTTC
>-|TRBD1|TRBJ1-2|TRBV15
CATSRGGRGRGQNGYTF
TGTGCCACCAGCAGGGGTGGCAGGGGGAGAGGTCAGAACGGCTACACCTTC
>-|-|TRBJ2-3|TRBV11-2
CASSFTGTDTQYF
TGTGCCAGCAGCTTTACAGGGACAGATACGCAGTATTTT
>few|-|TRBJ2-2|TRBV7-9
CASSPKDQRTTGELFF
TGTGCCAGCAGCCCTAAGGATCAGAGAACTACCGGGGAGCTGTTTTTT
>-|TRBD1|TRBJ1-1|TRBV19
CASSIQQGVNTEAFF
TGTGCCAGTAGTATACAACAGGGGGTGAACACTGAAGCTTTCTTT
>-|-|TRBJ2-1|TRBV7-3
CASSLGLEGREQFF
TGTGCCAGCAGCTTAGGTCTAGAGGGAAGGGAGCAGTTCTTC
>-|-|TRBJ1-1|TRBV5-5
CASSLKGVNTEAFF
TGTGCCAGCAGCTTGAAGGGCGTGAACACTGAAGCTTTCTTT
>-|TRBD1|TRBJ2-1|TRBV5-6
CASSSRGQVSYNEQFF
TGTGCCAGCAGTTCGCGGGGACAGGTCTCCTACAATGAGCAGTTCTTC
>-|-|TRBJ1-5|TRBV5-4
CASSLGGTSGNQPQHF
TGTGCCAGCAGCTTGGGGGGGACATCGGGAAATCAGCCCCAACATTTT
>-|TRBD2|TRBJ2-7|TRBV2
CASAFLAGPYEQYF
TGTGCCAGTGCCTTCCTAGCGGGGCCCTACGAGCAGTACTTC
>-|TRBD1|TRBJ2-6|TRBV28
CASLEGQGLFGANVLTF
TGTGCCAGTCTCGAAGGACAGGGGTTGTTTGGGGCCAACGTCCTGACTTTC
>-|-|TRBJ2-3|TRBV11-2
CASSLSDTQYF
TGTGCCAGCAGCTTATCGGATACGCAGTATTTT
>-|-|TRBJ1-1|TRBV18
CASSPGRVNTEAFF
TGTGCCAGCTCACCTGGCAGGGTGAACACTGAAGCTTTCTTT
>-|-|TRBJ2-5|TRBV2
CASSGGRETQYF
TGTGCCAGCAGTGGGGGCAGGGAGACCCAGTACTTC
>-|TRBD2|TRBJ2-5|TRBV5-4
CASSSASGGAWETQYF
TGTGCCAGCAGCTCGGCTAGCGGGGGTGCCTGGGAGACCCAGTACTTC
>-|-|TRBJ1-4|TRBV28
CASLTALNEKLFF
TGTGCCAGCCTGACGGCCTTGAATGAAAAACTGTTTTTT
>-|-|TRBJ2-7|TRBV11-1
CASSPPGYEQYF
TGTGCCAGCAGCCCGCCGGGTTACGAGCAGTACTTC
>-|TRBD1|TRBJ2-1|TRBV7-2
CASTQTGGAYNEQFF
TGTGCCAGCACCCAAACAGGGGGCGCTTACAATGAGCAGTTCTTC
>-|TRBD1|TRBJ1-3|TRBV18
CASSPGQGKSTNTIYF
TGTGCCAGCTCACCGGGACAGGGAAAATCGACAAACACCATATATTTT
>-|-|TRBJ1-1|TRBV5-1
CASSLAGGRTEAFF
TGCGCCAGCAGCTTGGCCGGGGGGCGGACTGAAGCTTTCTTT
>-|-|TRBJ2-3|TRBV11-3
CASSPLGGARDTQYF
TGTGCCAGCAGCCCTTTGGGGGGGGCCAGGGATACGCAGTATTTT
>once|-|TRBJ2-2|TRBV9
CASSAAGGELFF
TGTGCCAGCAGCGCCGCTGGCGGGGAGCTGTTTTTT
>-|-|TRBJ2-2|TRBV30
CAWAGGPGTGELFF
TGTGCCTGGGCCGGGGGCCCGGGCACCGGGGAGCTGTTTTTT
>-|TRBD1|TRBJ2-5|TRBV5-1
CASGSTGGGGETQYF
TGCGCCAGCGGATCTACAGGGGGCGGCGGGGAGACCCAGTACTTC
>-|TRBD1|TRBJ1-1|TRBV5-1
CASSYDRGTEAFF
TGCGCCAGCAGCTATGACAGGGGGACTGAAGCTTTCTTT
>-|-|TRBJ1-1|TRBV4-2
CASSMEKGQRNTEAFF
TGTGCCAGCAGCATGGAAAAGGGTCAGCGGAACACTGAAGCTTTCTTT
>-|TRBD2|TRBJ2-2|TRBV5-3
CARSLLNRLAGSNTGELFF
TGTGCCAGAAGCTTATTAAACAGACTAGCGGGTTCGAACACCGGGGAGCTGTTTTTT
>-|-|TRBJ2-5|TRBV4-3
CASSQDGQVQETQYF
TGCGCCAGCAGCCAAGATGGTCAGGTACAAGAGACCCAGTACTTC
>-|-|TRBJ1-6|TRBV14
CASSLNGGSPLHF
TGTGCCAGCAGCCTTAATGGGGGTTCACCCCTCCACTTT
>-|TRBD1|TRBJ1-2|TRBV5-1
CASSPGQGAGGYTF
TGCGCCAGCAGCCCCGGACAGGGGGCGGGTGGCTACACCTTC
>-|-|TRBJ2-5|TRBV5-4
CASSQGGYGETQYF
TGTGCCAGCAGCCAAGGTGGATACGGAGAGACCCAGTACTTC
>-|TRBD1|TRBJ2-5|TRBV5-4
CASSRDREETQYF
TGTGCCAGCAGTCGGGACAGAGAAGAGACCCAGTACTTC
>-|TRBD1|TRBJ2-1|TRBV7-9
CASSSRQGVLNEQFF
TGTGCCAGCAGCTCCAGACAGGGGGTGTTAAATGAGCAGTTCTTC
>-|-|TRBJ1-5|TRBV18
CASSPADGVLPQHF
TGTGCCAGCTCACCAGCGGACGGAGTTCTACCCCAGCATTTT
>-|TRBD1|TRBJ2-7|TRBV19
CASSHSGTGTYEQYF
TGTGCCAGTAGTCATTCCGGGACAGGGACCTACGAGCAGTACTTC
>-|-|TRBJ1-3|TRBV5-5
CASSLVGNTIYF
TGTGCCAGCAGCTTGGTAGGAAACACCATATATTTT
>-|-|TRBJ2-7|TRBV5-1
CASSLDTTKVIYEQYF
TGCGCCAGCAGCTTGGATACGACCAAGGTAATCTACGAGCAGTACTTC
>-|-|TRBJ2-5|TRBV15
CATTPGRGSQETQYF
TGTGCCACCACTCCCGGCAGGGGTTCACAAGAGACCCAGTACTTC
>-|-|TRBJ2-5|TRBV7-9
CASSLAMGQETQYF
TGTGCCAGCAGCTTAGCGATGGGCCAAGAGACCCAGTACTTC
>-|TRBD1|TRBJ1-5|TRBV7-8
CASSFGQGQGPQHF
TGTGCCAGCAGCTTCGGACAGGGGCAGGGGCCCCAGCATTTT
>-|-|TRBJ1-5|TRBV28
CASSFGGGGNQPQHF
TGTGCCAGCAGTTTCGGGGGGGGCGGAAATCAGCCCCAGCATTTT
>-|-|TRBJ1-1|TRBV18
CASSPMSGNMNTEAFF
TGTGCCAGCTCACCGATGTCAGGGAACATGAACACTGAAGCTTTCTTT
>-|TRBD1|TRBJ2-1|TRBV5-6
CASSLSSGQGAVRYNEQFF
TGTGCCAGCAGCTTGTCGTCCGGGCAGGGGGCGGTACGATACAATGAGCAGTTCTTC
>-|-|TRBJ2-3|TRBV7-9
CASSKKDSTDTQYF
TGTGCCAGCAGCAAAAAGGACAGCACAGATACGCAGTATTTT
>-|-|TRBJ1-1|TRBV30
CAWNSPMNTEAFF
TGTGCCTGGAACTCTCCGATGAACACTGAAGCTTTCTTT
>medium-sized|-|TRBJ2-7|TRBV18
CASSPPAGAAYEQYF
TGTGCCAGCTCACCTCCGGCAGGGGCAGCCTACGAGCAGTACTTC
>few|-|TRBJ1-4|TRBV12-5
CASGSGIPNEKLFF
TGTGCTAGTGGGTCAGGGATTCCTAATGAAAAACTGTTTTTT
>-|-|TRBJ2-7|TRBV5-1
CASSPQDRSEQYF
TGCGCCAGCAGCCCTCAGGACAGAAGCGAGCAGTACTTC
>-|-|TRBJ2-3|TRBV9
CASSVAGTGGMPTQYF
TGTGCCAGCAGCGTAGCTGGGACTGGCGGGATGCCGACGCAGTATTTT
>-|-|TRBJ2-5|TRBV19
CASSDGAGNLGETQYF
TGTGCCAGTAGTGATGGGGCAGGGAATTTGGGAGAGACCCAGTACTTC
>-|-|TRBJ2-5|TRBV2
CASKPMNSVRETQYF
TGTGCCAGCAAACCGATGAACTCAGTGCGAGAGACCCAGTACTTC
>few|TRBD2|TRBJ2-7|TRBV4-1
CASSQESTGGYEQYF
TGCGCCAGCAGCCAAGAATCCACGGGGGGCTACGAGCAGTACTTC